This TCR beta chain was profiled in a study of identical twins. TCRdb reanalysed the 5' RACE reads using MiXCR and keeps one entry per CDR3 protein. Of hundreds of thousands of distinct CDR3 sequences listed, 6% to 6.5% are singletons. The CDR3 contains 15 residues. Germline V CDR1 and CDR2: SEHNR, FQNEAQ (reference sequence). Trimming cost V 5 bases and J 6 bases; bases outside gene matches: 5. Study-level findings and limits: Partly confounded zero-insertion analyses could result from invariant MAIT and iNKT cells.

Notes on this clonotype: Its target is not known.

The genes are TRBV7-9 and TRBJ1-6, with TRBD1 identical over 9 bases. The sequenced sample consisted of naive T cells sorted from blood. The TCR was taken from a man aged 18 to 29 in good health. The CDR3 spells CASSAQTGGNSPLHF. The CDR3 nucleotides are TGTGCCAGCAGCGCACAGACAGGGGGTAATTCACCCCTCCACTTT.